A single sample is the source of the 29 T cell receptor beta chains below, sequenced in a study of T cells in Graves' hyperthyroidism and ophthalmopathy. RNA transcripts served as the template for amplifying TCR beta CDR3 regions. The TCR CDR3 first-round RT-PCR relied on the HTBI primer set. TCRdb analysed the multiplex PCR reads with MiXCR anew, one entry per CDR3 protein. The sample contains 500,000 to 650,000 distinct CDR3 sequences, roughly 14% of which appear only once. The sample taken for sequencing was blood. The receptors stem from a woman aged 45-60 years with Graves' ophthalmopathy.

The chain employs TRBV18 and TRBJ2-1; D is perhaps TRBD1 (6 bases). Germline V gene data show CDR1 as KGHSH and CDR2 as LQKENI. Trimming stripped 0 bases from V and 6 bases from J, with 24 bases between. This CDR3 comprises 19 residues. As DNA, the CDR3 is TGTGCCAGCTCACCACCGGGGGTTTTAAGGGGATACAGGGTCAATGAGCAGTTCTTC. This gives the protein CASSPPGVLRGYRVNEQFF.

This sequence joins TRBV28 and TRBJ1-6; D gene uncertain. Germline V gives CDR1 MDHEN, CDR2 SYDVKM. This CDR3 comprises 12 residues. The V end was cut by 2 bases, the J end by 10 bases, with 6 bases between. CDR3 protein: CASSLIASPLHF. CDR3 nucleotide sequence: TGTGCCAGCAGTTTAATAGCATCACCCCTCCACTTT.

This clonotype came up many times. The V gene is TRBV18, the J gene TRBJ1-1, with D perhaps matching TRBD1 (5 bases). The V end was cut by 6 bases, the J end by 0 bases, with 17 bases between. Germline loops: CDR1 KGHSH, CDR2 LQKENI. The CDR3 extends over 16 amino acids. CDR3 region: CASSPIFQGMNTEAFF. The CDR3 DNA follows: TGTGCCAGCTCGCCGATATTCCAGGGTATGAACACTGAAGCTTTCTTT.

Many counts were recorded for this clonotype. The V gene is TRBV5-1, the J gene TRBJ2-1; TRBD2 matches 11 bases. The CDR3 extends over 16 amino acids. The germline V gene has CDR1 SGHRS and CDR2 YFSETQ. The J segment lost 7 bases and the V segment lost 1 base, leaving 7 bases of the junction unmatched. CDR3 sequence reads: CASSLITSGSLNEQFF. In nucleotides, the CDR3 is TGCGCCAGCAGCTTGATAACTAGCGGGAGCTTAAATGAGCAGTTCTTC. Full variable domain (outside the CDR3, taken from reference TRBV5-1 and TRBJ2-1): KAGVTQTPRYLIKTRGQQVTLSCSPISGHRSVSWYQQTPGQGLQFLFEYFSETQRNKGNFPGRFSGRQFSNSRSEMNVSTLELGDSALYLCASSLITSGSLNEQFFGPGTRLTVL.

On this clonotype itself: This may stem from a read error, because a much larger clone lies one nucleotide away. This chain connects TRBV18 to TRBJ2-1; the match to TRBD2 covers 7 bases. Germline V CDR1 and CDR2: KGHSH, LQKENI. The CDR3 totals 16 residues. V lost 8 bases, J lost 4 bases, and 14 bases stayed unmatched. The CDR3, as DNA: TGTGCCAGCCCACGGGCCGCGGCGGGAGAATACAATGAGCAGTTCTTC. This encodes CASPRAAAGEYNEQFF. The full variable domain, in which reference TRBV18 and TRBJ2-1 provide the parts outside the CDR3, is NAGVMQNPRHLVRRRGQEARLRCSPMKGHSHVYWYRQLPEEGLKFMVYLQKENIIDESGMPKERFSAEFPKEGPSILRIQQVVRGDSAAYFCASPRAAAGEYNEQFFGPGTRLTVL.

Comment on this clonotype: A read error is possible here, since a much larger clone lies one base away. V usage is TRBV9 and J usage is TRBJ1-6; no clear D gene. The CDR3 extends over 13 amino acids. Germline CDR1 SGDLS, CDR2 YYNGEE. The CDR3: CASGETFNPPLHF. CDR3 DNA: TGTGCCAGTGGGGAGACCTTTAATCCACCCCTCCACTTT.

As DNA, the CDR3 is TGTGCCACCAGCAGAGGCCCGGCCGGGGGGAACGGGGAGCTGTTTTTT. This encodes CATSRGPAGGNGELFF. The rearrangement uses TRBV15 and TRBJ2-2; 7 bases line up with TRBD2. The CDR3 is made up of 16 amino acids. Germline CDR1 and CDR2: LNHNV and YYDKDF (reference sequence). V lost 1 base, J lost 7 bases, and 9 bases stayed unmatched.

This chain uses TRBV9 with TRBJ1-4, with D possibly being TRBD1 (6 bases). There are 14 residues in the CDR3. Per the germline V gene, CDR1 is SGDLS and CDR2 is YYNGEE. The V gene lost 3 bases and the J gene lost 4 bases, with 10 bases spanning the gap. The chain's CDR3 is CASSGGGGNEKLFF. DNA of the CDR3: TGTGCCAGCAGCGGGGGGGGCGGTAATGAAAAACTGTTTTTT.

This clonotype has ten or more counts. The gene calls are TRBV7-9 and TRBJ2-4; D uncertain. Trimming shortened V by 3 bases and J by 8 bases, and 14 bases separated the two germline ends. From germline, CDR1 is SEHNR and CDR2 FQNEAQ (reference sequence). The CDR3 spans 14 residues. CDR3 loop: CASSFYTVSDIQYF. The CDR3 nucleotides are TGTGCCAGCAGCTTCTATACCGTTTCAGACATTCAGTACTTC. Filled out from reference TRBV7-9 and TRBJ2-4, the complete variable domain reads DTGVSQNPRHKITKRGQNVTFRCDPISEHNRLYWYRQTLGQGPEFLTYFQNEAQLEKSRLLSDRFSAERPKGSFSTLEIQRTEQGDSAMYLCASSFYTVSDIQYFGAGTRLSVL.

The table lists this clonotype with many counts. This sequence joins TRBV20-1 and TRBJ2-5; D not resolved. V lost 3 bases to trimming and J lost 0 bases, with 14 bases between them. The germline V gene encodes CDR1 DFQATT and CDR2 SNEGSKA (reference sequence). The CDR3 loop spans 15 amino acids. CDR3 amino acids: CSARGRTENQETQYF. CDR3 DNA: TGCAGTGCTAGGGGAAGAACAGAAAACCAAGAGACCCAGTACTTC.

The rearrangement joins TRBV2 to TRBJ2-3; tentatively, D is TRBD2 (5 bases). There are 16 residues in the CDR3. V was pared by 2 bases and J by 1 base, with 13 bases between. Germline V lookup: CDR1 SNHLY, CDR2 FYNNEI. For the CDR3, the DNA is TGTGCCAGCAGTGAACGGGCCGGGATGGGCACAGATACGCAGTATTTT. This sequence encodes CASSERAGMGTDTQYF.

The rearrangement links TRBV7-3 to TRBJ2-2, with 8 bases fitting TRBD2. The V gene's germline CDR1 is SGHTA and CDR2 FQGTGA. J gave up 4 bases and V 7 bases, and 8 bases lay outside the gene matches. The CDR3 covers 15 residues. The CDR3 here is CASNPGLVSTGELFF. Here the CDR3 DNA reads TGTGCCAGCAACCCGGGACTAGTGTCCACCGGGGAGCTGTTTTTT. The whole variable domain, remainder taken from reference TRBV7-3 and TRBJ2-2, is GAGVSQTPSNKVTEKGKYVELRCDPISGHTALYWYRQSLGQGPEFLIYFQGTGAADDSGLPNDRFFAVRPEGSVSTLKIQRTERGDSAVYLCASNPGLVSTGELFFGEGSRLTVL.

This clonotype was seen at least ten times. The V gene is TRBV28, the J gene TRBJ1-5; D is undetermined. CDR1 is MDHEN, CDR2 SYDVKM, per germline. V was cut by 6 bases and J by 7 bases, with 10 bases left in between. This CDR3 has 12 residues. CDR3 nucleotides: TGTGCCAGCAGCCCTCCCTTCCAGCCCCAGCATTTT. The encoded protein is CASSPPFQPQHF.

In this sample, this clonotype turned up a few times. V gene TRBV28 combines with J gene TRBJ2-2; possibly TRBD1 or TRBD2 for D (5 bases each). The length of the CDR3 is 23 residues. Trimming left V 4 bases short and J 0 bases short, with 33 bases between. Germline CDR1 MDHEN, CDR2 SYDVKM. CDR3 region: CASSSPIRGRGHYLGANTGELFF. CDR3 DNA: TGTGCCAGCAGTTCACCTATAAGGGGAAGGGGCCACTATCTCGGGGCGAACACCGGGGAGCTGTTTTTT.

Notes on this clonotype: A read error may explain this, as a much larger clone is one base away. The CDR3 sequence is CASSHLDIQYF. In nucleotides, the CDR3 is TGTGCCAGCAGTCATCTCGACATTCAGTACTTC. V is TRBV27 and J is TRBJ2-4; D remains unclear. The CDR3 consists of 11 residues. CDR1 is MNHEY and CDR2 is SMNVEV in the germline V gene (reference sequence). V gave up 5 bases and J gave up 8 bases, with 7 bases separating them.

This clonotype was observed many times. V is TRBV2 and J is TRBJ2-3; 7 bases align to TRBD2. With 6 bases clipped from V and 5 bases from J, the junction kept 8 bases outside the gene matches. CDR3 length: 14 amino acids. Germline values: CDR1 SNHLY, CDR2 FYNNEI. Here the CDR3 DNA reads TGTGCCAGCAGCCCCGGGACTAACCGAGATACGCAGTATTTT. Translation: CASSPGTNRDTQYF. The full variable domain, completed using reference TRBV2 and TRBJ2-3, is EPEVTQTPSHQVTQMGQEVILRCVPISNHLYFYWYRQILGQKVEFLVSFYNNEISEKSEIFDDQFSVERPDGSNFTLKIRSTKLEDSAMYFCASSPGTNRDTQYFGPGTRLTVL.

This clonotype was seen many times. CDR3 sequence: CASSEEDGGVAEAFF. The CDR3 DNA is TGTGCCAGCAGTGAAGAGGATGGGGGAGTTGCTGAAGCTTTCTTT. The chain couples TRBV6-1 to TRBJ1-1, with D maybe TRBD1 (5 bases). The V and J ends lost 1 base and 6 bases respectively, with 15 bases between them. The CDR3 length is 15 residues. Germline V gene lookup returns CDR1 MNHNS and CDR2 SASEGT.

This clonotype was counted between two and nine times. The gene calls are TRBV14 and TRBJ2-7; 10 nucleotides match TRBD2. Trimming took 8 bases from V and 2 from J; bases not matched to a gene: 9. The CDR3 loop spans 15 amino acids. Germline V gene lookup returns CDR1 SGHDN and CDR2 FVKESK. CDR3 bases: TGTGCCAGCGGCCTTATAGCGGGAGGAGCCTACGAGCAGTACTTC. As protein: CASGLIAGGAYEQYF.

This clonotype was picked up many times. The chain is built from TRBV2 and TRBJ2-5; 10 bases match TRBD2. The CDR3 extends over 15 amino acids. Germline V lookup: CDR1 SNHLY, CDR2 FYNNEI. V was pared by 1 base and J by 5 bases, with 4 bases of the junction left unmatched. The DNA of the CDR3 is TGTGCCAGCAGTGAAGATAGCGGGAGGATTGAGACCCAGTACTTC. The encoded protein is CASSEDSGRIETQYF.

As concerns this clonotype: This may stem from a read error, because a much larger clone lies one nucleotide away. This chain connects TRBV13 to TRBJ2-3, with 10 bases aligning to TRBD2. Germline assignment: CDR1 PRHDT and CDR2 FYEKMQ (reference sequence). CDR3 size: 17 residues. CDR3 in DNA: TGTGCCAGCAGCTCCTTCCTAGCGGGAGCTAGCACAGATACGCGGTATTTT. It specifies CASSSFLAGASTDTRYF.

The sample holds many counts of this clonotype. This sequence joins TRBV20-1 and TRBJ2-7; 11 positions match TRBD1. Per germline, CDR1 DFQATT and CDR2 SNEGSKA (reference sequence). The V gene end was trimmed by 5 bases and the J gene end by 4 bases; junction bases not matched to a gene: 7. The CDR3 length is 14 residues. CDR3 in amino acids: CSAEPGTGGYEQYF. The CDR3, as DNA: TGCAGTGCTGAGCCCGGGACAGGGGGTTACGAGCAGTACTTC.

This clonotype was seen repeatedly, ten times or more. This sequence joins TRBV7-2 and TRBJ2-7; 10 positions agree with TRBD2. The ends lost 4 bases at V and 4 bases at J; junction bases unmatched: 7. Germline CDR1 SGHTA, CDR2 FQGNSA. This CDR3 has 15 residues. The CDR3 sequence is CASSSSSSGSYEQYF. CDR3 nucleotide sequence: TGTGCCAGCAGCTCATCTTCTAGCGGGAGTTACGAGCAGTACTTC.

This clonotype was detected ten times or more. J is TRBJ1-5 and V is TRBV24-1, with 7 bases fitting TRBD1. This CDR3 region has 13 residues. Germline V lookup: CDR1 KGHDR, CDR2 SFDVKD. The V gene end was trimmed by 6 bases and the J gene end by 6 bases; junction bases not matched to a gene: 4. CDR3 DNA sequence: TGTGCCACCAGTTTAGGGGGCAGTCAGCCCCAGCATTTT. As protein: CATSLGGSQPQHF.

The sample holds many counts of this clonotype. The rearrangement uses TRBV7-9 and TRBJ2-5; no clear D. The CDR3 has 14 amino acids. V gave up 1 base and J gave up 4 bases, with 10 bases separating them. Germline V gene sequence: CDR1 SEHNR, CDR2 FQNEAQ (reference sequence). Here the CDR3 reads CASSLGGRPETQYF. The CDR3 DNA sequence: TGTGCCAGCAGCTTAGGTGGCAGGCCAGAGACCCAGTACTTC.

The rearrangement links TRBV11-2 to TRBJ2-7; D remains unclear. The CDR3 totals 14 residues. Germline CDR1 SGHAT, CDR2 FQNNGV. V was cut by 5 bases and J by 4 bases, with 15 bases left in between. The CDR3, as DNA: TGTGCCAGCAGCCATCTGCAACGGTTTTACGAGCAGTACTTC. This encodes CASSHLQRFYEQYF.

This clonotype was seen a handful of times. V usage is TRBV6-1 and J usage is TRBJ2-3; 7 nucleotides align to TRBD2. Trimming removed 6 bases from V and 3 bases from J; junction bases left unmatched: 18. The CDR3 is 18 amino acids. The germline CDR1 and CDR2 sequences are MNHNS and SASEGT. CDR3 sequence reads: CASSSSRFERERTDTQYF. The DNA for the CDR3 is TGTGCCAGCAGCTCTAGCCGGTTTGAGCGGGAAAGAACAGATACGCAGTATTTT.

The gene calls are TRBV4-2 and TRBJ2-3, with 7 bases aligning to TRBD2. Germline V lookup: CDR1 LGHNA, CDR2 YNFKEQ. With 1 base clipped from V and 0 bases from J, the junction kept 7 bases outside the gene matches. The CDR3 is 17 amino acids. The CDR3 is CASSQGASGASTDTQYF. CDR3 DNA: TGTGCCAGCAGCCAAGGGGCTAGCGGAGCTAGCACAGATACGCAGTATTTT.

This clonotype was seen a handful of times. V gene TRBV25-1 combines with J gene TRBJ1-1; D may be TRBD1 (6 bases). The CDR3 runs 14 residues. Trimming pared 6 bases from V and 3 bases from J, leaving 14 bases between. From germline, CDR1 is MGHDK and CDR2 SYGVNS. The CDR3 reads CASRGGGSDTEAFF. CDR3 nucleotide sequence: TGTGCCAGCAGGGGAGGGGGGTCGGACACTGAAGCTTTCTTT.

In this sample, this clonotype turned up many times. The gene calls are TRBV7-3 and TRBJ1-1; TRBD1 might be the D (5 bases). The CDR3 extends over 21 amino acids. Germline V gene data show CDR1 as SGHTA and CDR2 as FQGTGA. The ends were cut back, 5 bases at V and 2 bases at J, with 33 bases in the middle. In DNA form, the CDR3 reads TGTGCCAGCAGCCCCGAATCGGGGGATGGGGGGAGGAGGAAGGCAAACACTGAAGCTTTCTTT. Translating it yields CASSPESGDGGRRKANTEAFF.